This is a list of T cell receptor beta chains from one sample in a study of Tregs in tolerant kidney transplant recipients. Only in-frame clones appear in the TCRdb table, and some are missing; sequencing was by immunoSEQ multiplex PCR. The sample lists about 66,000 clones, roughly 92% occurring once. Here the sequenced sample was CD8+ T cells from blood, taken before the transplant. Every receptor here comes from a human donor who received a combined kidney and bone marrow transplant. CDR3s include the opening cysteine and the closing phenylalanine or tryptophan. The order of the fields is D gene, clone size, J gene, V gene, CDR3 DNA, CDR3 protein. D genes are given only for firm matches. A row's size may be missing; if present it is once, few, many or a size class.

TRBD1 . TRBJ1-1 TRBV19 TGTGCCAGTAGTTTCGGACAGGGGGCGTACACTGAAGCTTTCTTT CASSFGQGAYTEAFF
. . TRBJ2-1 TRBV2 TGTGCCAGCCTCAGTGGGTGGGGCGCGACCTACAATGAGCAGTTCTTC CASLSGWGATYNEQFF
. . TRBJ2-1 TRBV11-3 TGTGCCAGCAGCTTAGTACCGACAAATGAGCAGTTCTTC CASSLVPTNEQFF
. once TRBJ2-3 TRBV28 TGTGCCAGCAGCGCTCTCACTAGCACAGATACGCAGTATTTT CASSALTSTDTQYF
. . TRBJ2-5 TRBV4-3 TGCGCCAGCAGCCTAGGAAGGGGGGGGCAAGAGACCCAGTACTTC CASSLGRGGQETQYF
TRBD2 . TRBJ2-5 TRBV11-3 TGTGCCAGCAGCTTCACGCGACTAGCGGGCCGAGCAGGGACCCAGTACTTC CASSFTRLAGRAGTQYF
TRBD1 . TRBJ2-7 TRBV29-1 TGCAGCGTAGTTGGACAGGGCTCCTACGAGCAGTACTTC CSVVGQGSYEQYF
TRBD1 . TRBJ2-3 TRBV5-4 TGTGCCAGCAGTGGAAGGGGGCTGACAGATACGCAGTATTTT CASSGRGLTDTQYF
. . TRBJ2-5 TRBV4-1 TGCGCCAGCAGCCAAAGAAACAGGGTGGAGACCCAGTACTTC CASSQRNRVETQYF
TRBD2 . TRBJ2-3 TRBV27 TGTGCCAGCAGACTACTAGCGGGAGTTACAGATACGCAGTATTTT CASRLLAGVTDTQYF
TRBD1 . TRBJ1-5 TRBV27 TGTGCCAGCAGTTTATTGGGACAGGGGATGGCTCAGCCCCAGCATTTT CASSLLGQGMAQPQHF
TRBD1 . TRBJ2-5 TRBV9 TGTGCCAGCAGCGCCGGACAGGGGCCCCAAGAGACCCAGTACTTC CASSAGQGPQETQYF
. . TRBJ1-1 TRBV5-1 TGCGCCAGCAGCTTGGCTGCGAGCACTGAAGCTTTCTTT CASSLAASTEAFF
. . TRBJ1-1 TRBV27 TGTGCCAGCAGTTTATCGGGGGCAGGAGGAACTGAAGCTTTCTTT CASSLSGAGGTEAFF
. . TRBJ2-7 TRBV7-9 TGTGCCAGCAGCCGGACACCGTCCTACGAGCAGTACTTC CASSRTPSYEQYF
. . TRBJ2-1 TRBV7-9 TGTGCCAGCAGCCGGGACTTCTCCTACAATGAGCAGTTCTTC CASSRDFSYNEQFF
. . TRBJ2-2 TRBV7-9 TGTGCCAGCAGCTTTCAGAGGGCCGGGGAGCTGTTTTTT CASSFQRAGELFF
. . TRBJ1-2 TRBV11-2 TGTGCCAGCAGCTTAGGACTTTCCGACAGTTACTATGGCTACACCTTC CASSLGLSDSYYGYTF
. . TRBJ2-5 TRBV9 TGTGCCAGCAGCGTACTGGACACACTCCAAGAGACCCAGTACTTC CASSVLDTLQETQYF
TRBD2 . TRBJ2-2 TRBV4-1 TGCGCCAGCCGGGGGGGGAACACCGGGGAGCTGTTTTTT CASRGGNTGELFF
TRBD2 . TRBJ2-1 TRBV2 TGTGCCAGCAGTTTGAGCGGGGGGGCTTACAATGAGCAGTTCTTC CASSLSGGAYNEQFF
TRBD2 . TRBJ2-7 TRBV11-3 TGTGCCAGCAGCTTAGGTCCCCTAGCGGGAGGAGTCCACGAGCAGTACTTC CASSLGPLAGGVHEQYF
TRBD2 once TRBJ2-7 TRBV4-1 TGCGCCAGCAGCCACATCGGCCTAGCGGGAGGCGAGCAGTACTTC CASSHIGLAGGEQYF
. . TRBJ1-2 TRBV7-6 TGTGCCAGCAGCTTAACCATAGACGGGAACTATGGCTACACCTTC CASSLTIDGNYGYTF
TRBD2 . TRBJ2-5 TRBV4-3 TGCGCCAGCGCCCACGGGACTAGCGGACAAGAGACCCAGTACTTC CASAHGTSGQETQYF
TRBD1 . TRBJ1-1 TRBV4-2 TGTGCCAGCAGCCAAGATGACAGGGGAGGGACTGAAGCTTTCTTT CASSQDDRGGTEAFF
. . TRBJ2-2 TRBV30 TGTGCCTGGAGTGGCTCCGGGACCGGGGAGCTGTTTTTT CAWSGSGTGELFF
. . TRBJ2-2 TRBV29-1 TGCAGCGTTCCAAGGGACCCCGGAGGGACCGGGGAGCTGTTTTTT CSVPRDPGGTGELFF
TRBD1 . TRBJ1-2 TRBV5-6 TGTGCCAGCAGCTTCGGCTCAGGGGGTACCTATGGCTACACCTTC CASSFGSGGTYGYTF
. . TRBJ2-7 TRBV21-1 TGTGCCAGCAGCTCTTTCCTTCCGGGACTAGCGAGGTACGAGCAGTACTTC CASSSFLPGLARYEQYF
. . TRBJ1-2 TRBV4-3 TGCGCCAGCAGCCAAGATCGGTCGGGCGCGGGGGACTATGGCTACACCTTC CASSQDRSGAGDYGYTF
TRBD1 . TRBJ2-1 TRBV29-1 TGCAGCGTCACAGGACAGGGGGCGGCAGGAATTAGCTCCTACAATGAGCAGTTCTTC CSVTGQGAAGISSYNEQFF
. . TRBJ2-7 TRBV7-9 TGTGCCAGCAGCCCCCCGGGACTCATCTACGAGCAGTACTTC CASSPPGLIYEQYF
. once TRBJ2-2 TRBV4-1 TGCGCCAGCAGCAACATAAACACCGGGGAGCTGTTTTTT CASSNINTGELFF
. . TRBJ2-7 TRBV5-6 TGTGCCAGCAGCTTGTTACATCTAGAGTACGAGCAGTACTTC CASSLLHLEYEQYF
. . TRBJ2-1 TRBV9 TGTGCCAGCAGCGGAGCTCGTGTCGCGATCTCCTACAATGAGCAGTTCTTC CASSGARVAISYNEQFF
. . TRBJ1-2 TRBV27 TGTGCCAGCAGTCTCCTCGGCAGGCCACCTTACTATGGCTACACCTTC CASSLLGRPPYYGYTF
. . TRBJ2-1 TRBV30 TGTGCCTGGATTAACGGGGGAGCACGCAATGAGCAGTTCTTC CAWINGGARNEQFF
. . TRBJ2-7 TRBV7-9 TGTGCCAGCAGCCCCCCTCAGAACGAGCAGTACTTC CASSPPQNEQYF
TRBD1 . TRBJ2-7 TRBV29-1 TGCAGCGCTGGACAGGGCAGGTACGAGCAGTACTTC CSAGQGRYEQYF